This T cell receptor beta chain was recorded in a study of Ad26.COV2.S vaccination and SARS-CoV-2 variants. Study-wide points: Substantial post-vaccination breadth of spike-specific CD8+ and CD4+ T cell responses was reported. Breadth of non-spike TCRs did not differ between vaccinees and placebo recipients.

In regard to this clone: What it binds is not known.

J lost 9 bases, V lost 2 bases, and 9 bases had no gene match. Germline V gene lookup returns CDR1 SGHTA and CDR2 FQGNSA. The CDR3 runs 16 residues. Data came from immunoSEQ multiplex PCR; TCRdb stores just in-frame clones and leaves some out. Of some 420,000 clones listed, roughly 90% are singletons. Treatment specified: approximately 18 received Ad26.COV2.S at low or high dose, single or two shots; about 5 received placebo; per-sample allocation not given. Sample collection was performed on day 63 after the first vaccine or placebo injection. Expression of Wuhan-strain SARS-CoV-2 spike came from the Ad26 vector that formed the vaccine.

V usage is TRBV7-2 and J usage is TRBJ1-6, with 8 nucleotides matching TRBD1. The material sequenced was peripheral blood, taken in a trial of Ad26.COV2.S vaccine versus placebo. This clonotype was sampled from a person aged 18 to 65 who received the Ad26.COV2.S COVID-19 vaccine or a placebo. CDR3 nucleotide sequence: TGTGCCAGCAGCTTATTTACGGACAGGGCCGGTTCACCCCTCCACTTT. Translation: CASSLFTDRAGSPLHF.